The rows below give T cell receptor beta chains drawn from one sample of a study of cytomegalovirus exposure and HLA in healthy donors. Profiled with immunoSEQ multiplex PCR; TCRdb holds only in-frame clones, not every one. The sample has under 100,000 clones; roughly 78% are singletons. The sequenced sample was PBMCs. These receptors all come from a man aged 30-40 years in good health and CMV-seronegative. CDR3s include the opening cysteine and the closing phenylalanine or tryptophan. Fields, in order: J gene, V gene, clone size, D gene, CDR3 protein, CDR3 DNA. D genes are given only for firm matches. Size values are once, few and many counts, or a class for expanded clones, and some rows have none.

j_gene: TRBJ1-1
v_gene: TRBV7-2
abundance: .
d_gene: .
CDR3aa: CASSLYKGAEAFF
CDR3nt: TGTGCCAGCAGCTTATACAAGGGGGCTGAAGCTTTCTTT

j_gene: TRBJ2-2
v_gene: TRBV6-1
abundance: .
d_gene: .
CDR3aa: CASTKTSNGELFF
CDR3nt: TGTGCCAGCACCAAGACTAGTAACGGGGAGCTGTTTTTT

j_gene: TRBJ1-5
v_gene: TRBV7-8
abundance: .
d_gene: TRBD1
CDR3aa: CASTSLARQGVRPQHF
CDR3nt: TGTGCCAGCACCTCTCTCGCGAGGCAGGGGGTGAGGCCCCAGCATTTT

j_gene: TRBJ2-3
v_gene: TRBV7-9
abundance: .
d_gene: TRBD1
CDR3aa: CASSIGTVNVDTQYF
CDR3nt: TGTGCCAGCAGCATAGGGACAGTCAACGTAGATACGCAGTATTTT

j_gene: TRBJ1-1
v_gene: TRBV7-2
abundance: .
d_gene: .
CDR3aa: CASSLNPGVNTEAFF
CDR3nt: TGTGCCAGCAGCTTAAATCCAGGGGTGAACACTGAAGCTTTCTTT

j_gene: TRBJ1-4
v_gene: TRBV5-6
abundance: .
d_gene: .
CDR3aa: CASSLRPNEKLFF
CDR3nt: TGTGCCAGCAGCCTGCGGCCTAATGAAAAACTGTTTTTT

j_gene: TRBJ1-5
v_gene: TRBV27
abundance: few
d_gene: TRBD1
CDR3aa: CASSGQGNHQPQHF
CDR3nt: TGTGCCAGCAGTGGACAGGGGAACCATCAGCCCCAGCATTTT

j_gene: TRBJ1-6
v_gene: TRBV6-1
abundance: .
d_gene: .
CDR3aa: CASGEGYRSSPLHF
CDR3nt: TGTGCCAGCGGGGAGGGGTATAGGAGTTCACCCCTCCACTTT

j_gene: TRBJ2-6
v_gene: TRBV7-2
abundance: .
d_gene: TRBD1
CDR3aa: CASSLGNRGGSSGANVLTF
CDR3nt: TGTGCCAGCAGCTTAGGTAACAGGGGCGGCAGCTCTGGGGCCAACGTCCTGACTTTC

j_gene: TRBJ1-3
v_gene: TRBV25-1
abundance: .
d_gene: TRBD1
CDR3aa: CASSLTGSGNTIYF
CDR3nt: TGTGCCAGCAGCTTGACAGGGTCTGGAAACACCATATATTTT

j_gene: TRBJ2-1
v_gene: TRBV7-9
abundance: .
d_gene: .
CDR3aa: CASNLGGANNEQFF
CDR3nt: TGTGCCAGCAACTTAGGCGGGGCGAACAATGAGCAGTTCTTC

j_gene: TRBJ2-3
v_gene: TRBV10-3
abundance: .
d_gene: .
CDR3aa: CAISGGVTSTDTQYF
CDR3nt: TGTGCCATCAGTGGCGGGGTCACAAGCACAGATACGCAGTATTTT

j_gene: TRBJ2-5
v_gene: TRBV18
abundance: .
d_gene: .
CDR3aa: CASSPPARVETQYF
CDR3nt: TGTGCCAGCTCACCACCGGCTAGAGTAGAGACCCAGTACTTC

j_gene: TRBJ1-5
v_gene: TRBV28
abundance: .
d_gene: TRBD1
CDR3aa: CASTGQGGPNQPQHF
CDR3nt: TGTGCCAGCACGGGACAGGGAGGCCCCAATCAGCCCCAGCATTTT

j_gene: TRBJ1-3
v_gene: TRBV7-9
abundance: few
d_gene: .
CDR3aa: CASSLEGKVNTIYF
CDR3nt: TGTGCCAGCAGCTTGGAGGGGAAGGTAAACACCATATATTTT

j_gene: TRBJ2-3
v_gene: TRBV4-3
abundance: few
d_gene: TRBD2
CDR3aa: CASSQDLRTSGTDTQYF
CDR3nt: TGCGCCAGCAGCCAAGATTTAAGGACTAGCGGTACAGATACGCAGTATTTT

j_gene: TRBJ2-7
v_gene: TRBV5-4
abundance: .
d_gene: .
CDR3aa: CASSPGRTYEQYF
CDR3nt: TGTGCCAGCAGCCCCGGGAGAACCTACGAGCAGTACTTC

j_gene: TRBJ1-4
v_gene: TRBV7-9
abundance: .
d_gene: .
CDR3aa: CASSNLSQRNEKLFF
CDR3nt: TGTGCCAGCAGCAACCTTTCGCAGCGGAATGAAAAACTGTTTTTT

j_gene: TRBJ2-2
v_gene: TRBV6-5
abundance: .
d_gene: TRBD2
CDR3aa: CASSRTSGETGELFF
CDR3nt: TGTGCCAGCAGTAGGACTAGCGGGGAGACCGGGGAGCTGTTTTTT

j_gene: TRBJ2-2
v_gene: TRBV28
abundance: .
d_gene: .
CDR3aa: CASSFRLQYTGELFF
CDR3nt: TGTGCCAGCAGTTTCCGACTACAATACACCGGGGAGCTGTTTTTT

j_gene: TRBJ2-7
v_gene: TRBV28
abundance: .
d_gene: .
CDR3aa: CASSSTGSSYEQYF
CDR3nt: TGTGCCAGCAGTTCAACCGGGAGCTCCTACGAGCAGTACTTC

j_gene: TRBJ2-7
v_gene: TRBV7-9
abundance: .
d_gene: .
CDR3aa: CASSLGTASSYEQYF
CDR3nt: TGTGCCAGCAGCTTAGGGACAGCGAGCTCCTACGAGCAGTACTTC

j_gene: TRBJ2-2
v_gene: TRBV7-2
abundance: once
d_gene: .
CDR3aa: CASRTDTGELFF
CDR3nt: TGTGCCAGCAGGACAGACACCGGGGAGCTGTTTTTT

j_gene: TRBJ1-1
v_gene: TRBV19
abundance: .
d_gene: TRBD1
CDR3aa: CASSPTGGGFEAFF
CDR3nt: TGTGCCAGTAGCCCGACAGGGGGCGGGTTTGAAGCTTTCTTT

j_gene: TRBJ1-5
v_gene: TRBV6-6
abundance: .
d_gene: TRBD1
CDR3aa: CASLRGANGNQPQHF
CDR3nt: TGTGCCAGCCTCAGGGGGGCAAACGGCAATCAGCCCCAGCATTTT

j_gene: TRBJ1-6
v_gene: TRBV7-2
abundance: .
d_gene: .
CDR3aa: CASTKGSRASPLHF
CDR3nt: TGTGCCAGCACCAAGGGGTCCAGGGCTTCACCCCTCCACTTT

j_gene: TRBJ2-6
v_gene: TRBV7-8
abundance: .
d_gene: .
CDR3aa: CASSPRFGGANVLTF
CDR3nt: TGTGCCAGCAGCCCTAGATTTGGTGGGGCCAACGTCCTGACTTTC

j_gene: TRBJ2-5
v_gene: TRBV2
abundance: .
d_gene: .
CDR3aa: CASRATGETQYF
CDR3nt: TGTGCCAGCAGGGCCACGGGTGAGACCCAGTACTTC

j_gene: TRBJ2-7
v_gene: TRBV7-8
abundance: .
d_gene: .
CDR3aa: CASSQFGHYEQYF
CDR3nt: TGTGCCAGCAGCCAATTCGGACACTACGAGCAGTACTTC

j_gene: TRBJ2-5
v_gene: TRBV27
abundance: .
d_gene: TRBD1
CDR3aa: CASSPGQPREQYF
CDR3nt: TGTGCCAGCAGCCCGGGACAGCCGAGAGAGCAGTACTTC

j_gene: TRBJ2-5
v_gene: TRBV2
abundance: few
d_gene: .
CDR3aa: CASRRWEETQYF
CDR3nt: TGTGCCAGCAGGAGGTGGGAGGAGACCCAGTACTTC

j_gene: TRBJ2-3
v_gene: TRBV7-2
abundance: .
d_gene: .
CDR3aa: CASSLNQGRADTQYF
CDR3nt: TGTGCCAGCAGCTTGAATCAGGGTCGAGCAGATACGCAGTATTTT

j_gene: TRBJ2-2
v_gene: TRBV11-2
abundance: .
d_gene: .
CDR3aa: CASSPNPTGGELFF
CDR3nt: TGTGCCAGCAGCCCTAACCCGACTGGCGGGGAGCTGTTTTTT

j_gene: TRBJ1-2
v_gene: TRBV28
abundance: .
d_gene: .
CDR3aa: CASSFSVVYGYTF
CDR3nt: TGTGCCAGCAGTTTTTCAGTTGTCTATGGCTACACCTTC

j_gene: TRBJ2-7
v_gene: TRBV7-2
abundance: .
d_gene: TRBD2
CDR3aa: CASSGAGGQGYEQYF
CDR3nt: TGTGCCAGCAGCGGAGCGGGAGGGCAGGGCTACGAGCAGTACTTC

j_gene: TRBJ2-1
v_gene: TRBV6-5
abundance: few
d_gene: TRBD2
CDR3aa: CASRSGLAAINEQFF
CDR3nt: TGTGCCAGCAGATCGGGACTAGCGGCGATCAATGAGCAGTTCTTC

j_gene: TRBJ1-1
v_gene: TRBV28
abundance: few
d_gene: .
CDR3aa: CASRRQSNTEAFF
CDR3nt: TGTGCCAGCAGGAGACAGAGCAACACTGAAGCTTTCTTT

j_gene: TRBJ2-6
v_gene: TRBV19
abundance: .
d_gene: .
CDR3aa: CASNYGHSSGANVLTF
CDR3nt: TGTGCCAGTAATTATGGACATTCCTCTGGGGCCAACGTCCTGACTTTC

j_gene: TRBJ1-2
v_gene: TRBV11-2
abundance: .
d_gene: .
CDR3aa: CASSLGREDGYTF
CDR3nt: TGTGCCAGCAGCCTCGGACGGGAAGATGGCTACACCTTC

j_gene: TRBJ2-1
v_gene: TRBV28
abundance: few
d_gene: TRBD2
CDR3aa: CASRTSGMNNEQFF
CDR3nt: TGTGCCAGTCGGACTAGCGGGATGAATAATGAGCAGTTCTTC

j_gene: TRBJ2-3
v_gene: TRBV19
abundance: .
d_gene: TRBD1
CDR3aa: CASQGAVGQGKDTQYF
CDR3nt: TGTGCCAGTCAGGGGGCCGTAGGGCAGGGAAAGGATACGCAGTATTTT

j_gene: TRBJ2-7
v_gene: TRBV9
abundance: .
d_gene: .
CDR3aa: CASSVGGGHPYEQYF
CDR3nt: TGTGCCAGCAGCGTTGGGGGGGGACACCCCTACGAGCAGTACTTC

j_gene: TRBJ1-4
v_gene: TRBV11-2
abundance: once
d_gene: .
CDR3aa: CASSLVGGLRANEKLFF
CDR3nt: TGTGCCAGCAGCTTAGTTGGGGGGTTAAGAGCTAATGAAAAACTGTTTTTT

j_gene: TRBJ1-2
v_gene: TRBV18
abundance: .
d_gene: .
CDR3aa: CASSPPPGSYGYTF
CDR3nt: TGTGCCAGCTCACCACCGCCAGGATCCTATGGCTACACCTTC

j_gene: TRBJ1-3
v_gene: TRBV6-1
abundance: .
d_gene: TRBD1
CDR3aa: CASSEGQVLTGNTIYF
CDR3nt: TGTGCCAGCAGTGAGGGACAGGTCTTAACTGGAAACACCATATATTTT

j_gene: TRBJ2-5
v_gene: TRBV19
abundance: .
d_gene: .
CDR3aa: CASSISSGNQETQYF
CDR3nt: TGTGCCAGTAGTATATCTTCAGGGAACCAAGAGACCCAGTACTTC

j_gene: TRBJ1-1
v_gene: TRBV5-1
abundance: .
d_gene: .
CDR3aa: CASSGGPNTEAFF
CDR3nt: TGCGCCAGCAGCGGAGGGCCGAACACTGAAGCTTTCTTT

j_gene: TRBJ1-3
v_gene: TRBV4-1
abundance: .
d_gene: .
CDR3aa: CASSTPGMNSGNTIYF
CDR3nt: TGCGCCAGCAGCACCCCCGGGATGAACTCTGGAAACACCATATATTTT

j_gene: TRBJ2-7
v_gene: TRBV15
abundance: .
d_gene: .
CDR3aa: CATSRTQGVLEQYF
CDR3nt: TGTGCCACCAGCAGAACACAGGGTGTACTCGAGCAGTACTTC

j_gene: TRBJ2-1
v_gene: TRBV6-5
abundance: .
d_gene: .
CDR3aa: CASSRAGIGNEQFF
CDR3nt: TGTGCCAGCAGTCGTGCGGGGATAGGCAATGAGCAGTTCTTC

j_gene: TRBJ2-3
v_gene: TRBV29-1
abundance: .
d_gene: TRBD1
CDR3aa: CSVIDTGGPDTQYF
CDR3nt: TGCAGCGTTATAGACACAGGGGGACCAGATACGCAGTATTTT

j_gene: TRBJ1-2
v_gene: TRBV6-6
abundance: few
d_gene: TRBD1
CDR3aa: CASSSSGTGQNYGYTF
CDR3nt: TGTGCCAGCAGTTCCTCCGGGACAGGACAAAACTATGGCTACACCTTC

j_gene: TRBJ1-1
v_gene: TRBV6-5
abundance: few
d_gene: .
CDR3aa: CASSSRVGTEAFF
CDR3nt: TGTGCCAGCAGTTCTCGGGTTGGCACTGAAGCTTTCTTT

j_gene: TRBJ2-5
v_gene: TRBV6-5
abundance: .
d_gene: .
CDR3aa: CASTRYSGETQYF
CDR3nt: TGTGCCAGCACTCGTTATTCGGGAGAGACCCAGTACTTC

j_gene: TRBJ1-1
v_gene: TRBV5-1
abundance: .
d_gene: .
CDR3aa: CASSPDGGRNTEAFF
CDR3nt: TGCGCCAGCAGCCCGGACGGAGGCCGAAACACTGAAGCTTTCTTT

j_gene: TRBJ2-7
v_gene: TRBV5-1
abundance: .
d_gene: TRBD2
CDR3aa: CASSPVPGTSSPEQYF
CDR3nt: TGCGCCAGCAGCCCAGTACCCGGGACTAGCTCTCCCGAGCAGTACTTC

j_gene: TRBJ2-7
v_gene: TRBV14
abundance: .
d_gene: TRBD1
CDR3aa: CASSRDRAYEQYF
CDR3nt: TGTGCCAGCAGCCGAGACAGGGCCTACGAGCAGTACTTC